Listed here are 7 T cell receptor beta chains from one sample, sequenced in a study of T cell responses to AZD1222 COVID-19 vaccine. Clones were read by immunoSEQ multiplex PCR, and TCRdb kept only the in-frame ones, dropping some. The sample lists more than 95,000 clones, about 89% occurring once. The source was peripheral blood, collected on day 0 of AZD1222 vaccination. The receptors derive from an adult in good health.

The J gene is TRBJ2-7, the V gene TRBV6-5; 10 bases agree with TRBD1. V lost 6 bases and J lost 3; bases outside the gene matches: 8. The CDR3 is 15 amino acids. CDR1 and CDR2 (germline): MNHEY, SVGAGI. The CDR3 bases are TGTGCCAGCAGGTCCGGGACAGGGGTTTTCTACGAGCAGTACTTC. This codes for CASRSGTGVFYEQYF.

The chain combines TRBV6-5 with TRBJ1-6; D possibly corresponds to TRBD1 (6 bases). V dropped 0 bases and J dropped 7 bases, with 13 bases sitting between them. Germline values: CDR1 MNHEY, CDR2 SVGAGI. The CDR3 covers 16 residues. The DNA for the CDR3 is TGTGCCAGCAGTTACTCGCCCAGGGGAGGAAATTCACCCCTCCACTTT. This encodes CASSYSPRGGNSPLHF.

The chain employs TRBV5-1 and TRBJ1-5; D perhaps matches TRBD1 (6 bases). The CDR3 runs to 14 residues. The V gene's germline CDR1 is SGHRS and CDR2 YFSETQ. V was pared by 0 bases and J by 7 bases, with 11 bases between. The CDR3 sequence is CASSLAGVGQPQHF. The CDR3 DNA is TGCGCCAGCAGCTTGGCAGGGGTTGGGCAGCCCCAGCATTTT.

V and J are TRBV19 and TRBJ2-7; no clear D. CDR3 length: 14 amino acids. The germline V gene has CDR1 LNHDA and CDR2 SQIVND (reference sequence). The V and J ends lost 2 bases and 2 bases respectively, with 10 bases between them. The CDR3 nucleotides read TGTGCCAGTAGTATAAGTAGCCCAACCTACGAGCAGTACTTC. Its protein is CASSISSPTYEQYF.

This chain connects TRBV5-1 to TRBJ1-1; unclear D gene. This CDR3 contains 15 residues. Germline CDR1 reads SGHRS; CDR2 reads YFSETQ. The V and J ends lost 1 base and 3 bases respectively, with 13 bases between them. CDR3 sequence: CASSLTRTDHTEAFF. DNA of the CDR3: TGCGCCAGCAGCTTGACCCGGACGGACCACACTGAAGCTTTCTTT.

The J gene is TRBJ2-7, the V gene TRBV27, with 7 bases aligning to TRBD1. In germline, CDR1 is MNHEY, CDR2 SMNVEV (reference sequence). The CDR3 runs 15 residues. V lost 0 bases to trimming and J lost 2 bases; unmatched junction nucleotides: 4. The CDR3 nucleotides read TGTGCCAGCAGTTTATCGACAGGGAGCCCCTACGAGCAGTACTTC. Its protein product is CASSLSTGSPYEQYF.

The chain links TRBV11-2 to TRBJ1-1, with D possibly TRBD1 on 6 matching bases. Trimming shortened V by 2 bases and J by 5 bases, and 9 bases separated the two germline ends. Germline lookup yields CDR1 SGHAT and CDR2 FQNNGV. The CDR3 extends over 13 amino acids. The CDR3 protein is CASSLLQGTEAFF. The CDR3, as DNA: TGTGCCAGCAGCTTATTGCAGGGGACTGAAGCTTTCTTT.